These 20 T cell receptor beta chains share one sample of origin, sequenced in a study of identical twins. TCRdb re-called the 5' RACE reads with MiXCR, one entry per CDR3 protein. This sample has about 720,000 distinct CDR3 sequences, with more than 6.5% found just once. This sample was shared with a second study, whose subject was yellow fever vaccine responses in identical twins.

Sequencing used PBMCs. The receptors shown here come from a woman younger than 35 in good health.

The table lists this clonotype with a few counts. The gene calls are TRBV21-1 and TRBJ1-1; the table's D call, TRBD1, has no DNA check behind it. TRBV21-1 is a pseudogene segment. This CDR3 contains 16 residues. Here the CDR3 reads CASSKDARAGETEAFF. The DNA for the CDR3 is TGTGCCAGCAGCAAAGATGCGAGGGCAGGGGAGACTGAAGCTTTCTTT.

This clonotype was counted ten times or more. V is TRBV4-1 and J is TRBJ2-7, with D unclear. The CDR3 spans 14 residues. The V end lost 1 base, the J end lost 0 bases, and 7 bases lay between the germline ends. Germline-derived CDR1 and CDR2 are MGHRA and YSYEKL. The CDR3 sequence is CASSQAEFSYEQYF. The CDR3 bases are TGCGCCAGCAGCCAAGCTGAATTCTCCTACGAGCAGTACTTC.

This clonotype was seen at least ten times. J is TRBJ2-7 and V is TRBV12-3 or TRBV12-4; 10 bases fit TRBD2. This CDR3 has 15 amino acids. J gave up 2 bases and V 5 bases, and 6 bases lay outside the gene matches. CDR3 sequence: CASSIRTSGTYEQYF. The CDR3 DNA reads as TGTGCCAGCAGTATAAGGACTAGCGGTACCTACGAGCAGTACTTC.

This clonotype has only a few counts. The chain uses TRBV15 and TRBJ2-2, with D possibly matching TRBD1 (6 bases). CDR1 is LNHNV, CDR2 YYDKDF, per germline (reference sequence). The CDR3 spans 15 residues. Trimming took off 0 bases at V and 8 bases at J, with 13 bases between the two ends. The CDR3 spells CATSRDLMGAGELFF. The DNA for the CDR3 is TGTGCCACCAGCAGAGATCTGATGGGGGCTGGGGAGCTGTTTTTT.

The chain couples TRBV27 to TRBJ2-1; 8 bases map to TRBD2. The CDR3 is made up of 16 amino acids. V dropped 6 bases and J dropped 4; count of bases not matched to a gene: 11. Germline CDR1 MNHEY, CDR2 SMNVEV (reference sequence). The CDR3 loop is CASSLRGLDEYNEQFF. For the CDR3, the DNA is TGTGCCAGCAGCCTCCGGGGACTAGACGAATACAATGAGCAGTTCTTC.

This clonotype was seen more than once but under ten times. The chain is built from TRBV6-1 and TRBJ1-4, with D perhaps TRBD1 (6 bases). Germline-derived CDR1 and CDR2 are MNHNS and SASEGT. This CDR3 region has 14 residues. V was clipped by 6 bases and J by 8 bases, with 16 bases between them. CDR3 in amino acids: CASSPTGNPEKLFF. CDR3 DNA sequence: TGTGCCAGCAGCCCTACAGGGAATCCCGAAAAACTGTTTTTT.

This clonotype was recorded many times. The V call is TRBV5-1, the J call TRBJ2-7; 10 bases fit TRBD2. Losses at the gene ends were 4 bases for V and 4 bases for J; bases not matched to a gene: 5. CDR3 size: 14 residues. CDR1 and CDR2 from the germline V gene are SGHRS and YFSETQ. CDR3 region: CASSITSGVYEQYF. DNA of the CDR3: TGCGCCAGCAGCATAACTAGCGGGGTATACGAGCAGTACTTC.

The chain carries TRBV12-3 or TRBV12-4 and TRBJ2-7; D is perhaps TRBD1 (5 bases). The CDR3 contains 13 residues. V was clipped by 6 bases and J by 6 bases, with 15 bases between them. The CDR3 nucleotides read TGTGCCAGCAGCCTATCCCCCCAGGGCGAGCAGTACTTC. Protein sequence: CASSLSPQGEQYF.

The chain employs TRBV28 and TRBJ2-4; 8 nucleotides match TRBD1. The CDR3 contains 13 residues. Looked up from germline, CDR1 is MDHEN and CDR2 is SYDVKM. The ends lost 6 bases at V and 8 bases at J; junction bases unmatched: 6. CDR3 residues: CASRGQGKDIQYF. CDR3 nucleotides: TGTGCCAGCAGAGGACAGGGAAAGGACATTCAGTACTTC.

This clonotype was detected ten times or more. CDR3 nucleotides: TGTGCCAGCAGTGAGGAGGCGCAGGGGAACACCGGGGAGCTGTTTTTT. Amino acid sequence: CASSEEAQGNTGELFF. This chain uses TRBV25-1 with TRBJ2-2; D could derive from TRBD1 or TRBD2 (5 bases each). CDR1 and CDR2 (germline): MGHDK, SYGVNS. V lost 3 bases to trimming and J lost 1 base, with 12 bases between them. There are 16 residues in the CDR3.

This clonotype was picked up many times. This chain joins TRBV5-1 and TRBJ1-1, with D possibly matching TRBD1 (6 bases). CDR3 length: 14 residues. The ends were cut back, 0 bases at V and 7 bases at J, with 13 bases in the middle. Germline V lookup: CDR1 SGHRS, CDR2 YFSETQ. The DNA of the CDR3 is TGCGCCAGCAGCTTGGGCCAGGGGAGCGTTGAAGCTTTCTTT. It encodes CASSLGQGSVEAFF.

The rearrangement uses TRBV20-1 and TRBJ2-1; D ambiguous. The germline V gene has CDR1 DFQATT and CDR2 SNEGSKA (reference sequence). The CDR3 is 16 residues long. The V end lost 0 bases, the J end lost 3 bases, and 15 bases lay between the germline ends. In DNA, the CDR3 is TGCAGTGCTAGAGATCTGGGTCTCTCCGTCTACAATGAGCAGTTCTTC. This codes for CSARDLGLSVYNEQFF.

The sample holds many counts of this clonotype. This chain connects TRBV6-1 to TRBJ2-1, with TRBD2 matching 8 bases. There are 15 residues in the CDR3. Germline CDR1 and CDR2: MNHNS and SASEGT. Trimming took 6 bases from V and 0 from J; bases not matched to a gene: 4. The CDR3 DNA reads TGTGCCAGCAGGGTTAGCGGGACCTCCTACAATGAGCAGTTCTTC. Protein: CASRVSGTSYNEQFF.

There are many counts of this clonotype. V is TRBV5-1 and J is TRBJ2-4; possibly TRBD1 for D (5 bases). Germline-derived CDR1 and CDR2 are SGHRS and YFSETQ. Trimming removed 5 bases from V and 0 bases from J, with 9 bases in between. The CDR3 length is 14 residues. The CDR3 DNA follows: TGCGCCAGCAGGGACACTATAGCCAAAAACATTCAGTACTTC. It yields the protein CASRDTIAKNIQYF. Variable domain in full (rest from reference TRBV5-1 and TRBJ2-4): KAGVTQTPRYLIKTRGQQVTLSCSPISGHRSVSWYQQTPGQGLQFLFEYFSETQRNKGNFPGRFSGRQFSNSRSEMNVSTLELGDSALYLCASRDTIAKNIQYFGAGTRLSVL.

The gene calls are TRBV7-9 and TRBJ2-7; no clear D gene. The length of the CDR3 is 13 residues. CDR1 SEHNR and CDR2 FQNEAQ come from the germline V gene (reference sequence). Trimming removed 2 bases at V and 2 bases at J, with 7 bases between. As DNA, the CDR3 is TGTGCCAGCAGCTTATCCCAGACCTACGAGCAGTACTTC. Translation gives CASSLSQTYEQYF.

Only a few counts were recorded for this clonotype. The genes are TRBV28 and TRBJ1-2; no clear D. The CDR3 spans 12 residues. V dropped 8 bases and J dropped 7 bases, with 14 bases sitting between them. The germline V gene encodes CDR1 MDHEN and CDR2 SYDVKM. The chain's CDR3 is CASGKFYSGYTF. CDR3 sequence (DNA): TGTGCCAGCGGCAAGTTCTACAGTGGCTACACCTTC.

This clonotype was observed at least ten times. This rearrangement joins TRBV6-1 to TRBJ1-1; D gene ambiguous. Germline CDR1 is MNHNS and CDR2 is SASEGT. This CDR3 is built from 12 residues. V was cut by 0 bases and J by 9 bases, with 8 bases left in between. In DNA, the CDR3 is TGTGCCAGCAGTGAAGCGGCAGAAAAAGCTTTCTTT. The encoded protein is CASSEAAEKAFF.

This clonotype was counted only a few times. The V call is TRBV6-2 or TRBV6-3, the J call TRBJ2-7, with D perhaps TRBD1 (6 bases). The CDR3 runs to 14 residues. Germline V gene lookup returns CDR1 MNHEY and CDR2 SVGEGT. The V gene lost 5 bases and the J gene lost 5 bases, with 16 bases spanning the gap. The CDR3 region is CASSTKLRDNEQYF. In DNA form, the CDR3 reads TGTGCCAGCAGTACCAAGCTGAGGGACAACGAGCAGTACTTC.

This clonotype was recorded many times. V usage is TRBV2 and J usage is TRBJ2-7; the D gene is possibly TRBD1 (6 bases). In germline, CDR1 is SNHLY, CDR2 FYNNEI. This CDR3 has 13 residues. V shed 7 bases and J shed 7 bases, with 17 bases lying between them. For the CDR3, the DNA is TGTGCCAGCACTCAGGACAGCCCTAGTGAGCAGTACTTC. The encoded protein is CASTQDSPSEQYF. Full variable domain (remainder filled in from reference TRBV2 and TRBJ2-7): EPEVTQTPSHQVTQMGQEVILRCVPISNHLYFYWYRQILGQKVEFLVSFYNNEISEKSEIFDDQFSVERPDGSNFTLKIRSTKLEDSAMYFCASTQDSPSEQYFGPGTRLTVT.

This clonotype appeared a few times. V is TRBV11-1 and J is TRBJ2-4; D ambiguous. V shed 1 base and J shed 0 bases, with 16 bases lying between them. Germline CDR1 is SGHAT and CDR2 is FQDESV (reference sequence). The CDR3 spans 18 residues. CDR3 region: CASSLGPTTILAKNIQYF. Written as DNA, the CDR3 is TGTGCCAGCAGCTTAGGGCCTACGACGATTCTAGCCAAAAACATTCAGTACTTC.